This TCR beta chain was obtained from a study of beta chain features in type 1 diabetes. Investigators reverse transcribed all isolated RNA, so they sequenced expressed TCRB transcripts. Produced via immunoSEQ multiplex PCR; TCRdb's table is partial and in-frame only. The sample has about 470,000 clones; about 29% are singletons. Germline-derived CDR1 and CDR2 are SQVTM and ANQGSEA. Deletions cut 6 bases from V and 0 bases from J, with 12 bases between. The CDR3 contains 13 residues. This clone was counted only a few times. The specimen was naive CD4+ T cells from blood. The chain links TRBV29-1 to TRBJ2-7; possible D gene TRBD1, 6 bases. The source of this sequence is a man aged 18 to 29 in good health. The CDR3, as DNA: TGCAGCGTGATGAAGACAGGCTCCTACGAGCAGTACTTC. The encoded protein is CSVMKTGSYEQYF.